What follows is one T cell receptor (beta chain) and its context. This record comes from a study of blood T cell repertoires in COVID-19. Study as a whole: Nucleic acid was either cDNA or gDNA, and it came from T cells, B-cell-depleted T cells, or PBMCs.

V was trimmed by 3 bases and J by 8 bases, leaving 6 bases between them. CDR3 length: 11 residues. CDR1 KGHDR and CDR2 SFDVKD come from the germline V gene. Sequenced by immunoSEQ multiplex PCR; TCRdb stores in-frame clones only, minus some. Of tens of thousands of clones listed, roughly 90% are singletons. The J gene is TRBJ1-1, the V gene TRBV24-1; weak D call: TRBD1 (5 bases). Sequencing used peripheral blood. This receptor was identified in a man between 45 and 60 years old with acute or convalescent COVID-19. CDR3 bases: TGTGCCACCAGTGATAACAGGGAAGCTTTCTTT. This codes for CATSDNREAFF.